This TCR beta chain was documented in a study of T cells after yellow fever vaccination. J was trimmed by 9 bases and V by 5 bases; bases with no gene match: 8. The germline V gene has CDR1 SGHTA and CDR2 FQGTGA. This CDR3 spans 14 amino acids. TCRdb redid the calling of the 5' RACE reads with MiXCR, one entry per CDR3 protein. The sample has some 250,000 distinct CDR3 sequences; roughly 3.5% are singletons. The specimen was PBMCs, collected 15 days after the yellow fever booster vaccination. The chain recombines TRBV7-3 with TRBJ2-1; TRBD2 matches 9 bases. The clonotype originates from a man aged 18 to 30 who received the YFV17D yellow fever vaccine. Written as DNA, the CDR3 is TGTGCCAGCAGCCCGGGGGGACTAGCCGTTGAGCAGTTCTTC. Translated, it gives CASSPGGLAVEQFF.